The 24 T cell receptor beta chains below all came from one sample that was sequenced in a study of post-analysis software for immune sequencing data. General study findings and limits: Controls showed lower frequencies than patients for several TRBV segments, and TRBV5-6, TRBV5-1 and TRBV20-1 were among these.

Antigens of these TCRs are unknown. Researchers reported that TCR beta cDNA libraries carried unique molecular identifiers. MiXCR, applied by TCRdb to the PCR reads, yields one record per CDR3 protein. The sample yields about 770,000 distinct CDR3 sequences, 46% seen once. The sequencing input was blood. These receptors were taken from a girl between 5 and 17 years old with multiple sclerosis.

V usage is TRBV7-6 and J usage is TRBJ2-1; 8 bases line up with TRBD2. The CDR3 is 17 residues long. Germline CDR1 SGHVS, CDR2 FNYEAQ. After removal of 1 base from V and 6 bases from J, the junction contained 11 bases not matched to a gene. Here the CDR3 reads CASSLVPGLDFGNEQFF. The DNA for the CDR3 is TGTGCCAGCAGCTTAGTCCCGGGACTAGACTTTGGCAATGAGCAGTTCTTC.

This clonotype was seen ten or more times. The J gene is TRBJ2-3, the V gene TRBV5-1; perhaps TRBD1 as D (5 bases). Trimming left V 3 bases short and J 5 bases short, with 13 bases between. Germline-derived CDR1 and CDR2 are SGHRS and YFSETQ. This CDR3 has 14 residues. CDR3 amino acids: CASSSLGQGDTQYF. The CDR3 DNA is TGCGCCAGCAGCTCGCTGGGGCAGGGAGATACGCAGTATTTT.

The chain uses TRBV6-5 and TRBJ1-2; 8 bases line up with TRBD1. Losses at the gene ends were 0 bases for V and 7 bases for J; bases not matched to a gene: 10. The CDR3 covers 16 residues. Germline CDR1 is MNHEY and CDR2 is SVGAGI. CDR3 DNA sequence: TGTGCCAGCAGTTACTCGATCAGGGGGCAGCTTCTTGGCTACACCTTC. Translated: CASSYSIRGQLLGYTF.

This clonotype was seen more than once but under ten times. The CDR3 reads CSVGVAFF. The CDR3 DNA is TGCAGCGTTGGTGTGGCTTTCTTT. The chain has TRBV29-1 and TRBJ1-1, with no clear D. CDR3 length: 8 amino acids. Germline CDR1 SQVTM, CDR2 ANQGSEA. The V end was cut by 4 bases, the J end by 11 bases, with 5 bases between.

This chain links TRBV20-1 with TRBJ1-1; 9 bases match TRBD1. Per germline, CDR1 DFQATT and CDR2 SNEGSKA (reference sequence). Trimming took 0 bases from V and 6 from J; bases not matched to a gene: 5. The CDR3 sequence is 14 residues long. The CDR3 protein is CSARDPGQGPEAFF. The CDR3 bases are TGCAGTGCTAGAGATCCGGGACAGGGACCTGAAGCTTTCTTT.

The V and J genes are TRBV20-1 and TRBJ2-1; 8 bases match TRBD2. The CDR3 is 15 amino acids. From germline, CDR1 is DFQATT and CDR2 SNEGSKA (reference sequence). Unmatched junction bases numbered 13, after V lost 6 bases and J lost 6 bases. CDR3 loop: CSAAGGAGASNEQFF. The CDR3 DNA is TGCAGTGCCGCCGGCGGAGCGGGAGCTAGCAATGAGCAGTTCTTC.

The chain has TRBV20-1 and TRBJ2-3, with 14 bases identical to TRBD2. The CDR3 extends over 16 amino acids. Germline-derived CDR1 and CDR2 are DFQATT and SNEGSKA (reference sequence). V lost 5 bases to trimming and J lost 5 bases; unmatched junction nucleotides: 9. The chain's CDR3 is CSALPGTSGRRDTQYF. The DNA for the CDR3 is TGCAGTGCTTTACCCGGGACTAGCGGGAGAAGAGATACGCAGTATTTT.

This clonotype was detected a few times. The chain carries TRBV28 and TRBJ2-7; weak D call: TRBD2 (6 bases). The CDR3 is made up of 13 amino acids. The germline gives CDR1 MDHEN, CDR2 SYDVKM. The germline V and J ends were trimmed by 4 bases and 6 bases, with 13 bases remaining between them. CDR3 coding DNA: TGTGCCAGCAGTTCGGGGGTAGGTAGCGAGCAGTACTTC. Translated, it gives CASSSGVGSEQYF.

Here the CDR3 reads CASSPRDKGNQPQHF. CDR3 nucleotides: TGTGCCAGCAGCCCCAGAGATAAGGGCAATCAGCCCCAGCATTTT. The chain employs TRBV7-2 and TRBJ1-5; D unclear. Trimming pared 5 bases from V and 2 bases from J, leaving 13 bases between. There are 15 residues in the CDR3. In germline, CDR1 is SGHTA, CDR2 FQGNSA.

This clonotype was seen a handful of times. The V call is TRBV7-9, the J call TRBJ2-1, with 8 bases fitting TRBD2. After removal of 5 bases from V and 3 bases from J, the junction contained 6 bases not matched to a gene. CDR1 is SEHNR and CDR2 is FQNEAQ in the germline V gene (reference sequence). This CDR3 comprises 15 residues. Here the CDR3 DNA reads TGTGCCAGCAGCCCTAGCGGGTCGATCTACAATGAGCAGTTCTTC. Its protein is CASSPSGSIYNEQFF.

The chain has TRBV12-5 and TRBJ1-1; D is unclear. V was pared by 5 bases and J by 9 bases, with 13 bases between. CDR3 length equals 12 residues. Germline assignment: CDR1 LGHNT and CDR2 FRNRAP. DNA of the CDR3: TGTGCTAGTGGTCCAGGTCGGACTAAAGCTTTCTTT. Protein: CASGPGRTKAFF.

The V and J genes are TRBV7-9 and TRBJ2-3, with 7 bases identical to TRBD2. The CDR3 is made up of 13 amino acids. From germline, CDR1 is SEHNR and CDR2 FQNEAQ (reference sequence). V was pared by 8 bases and J by 0 bases, with 2 bases of the junction left unmatched. The CDR3 sequence is CASREASTDTQYF. DNA for the CDR3: TGTGCCAGCCGGGAGGCTAGCACAGATACGCAGTATTTT.

This clonotype has more than one count but fewer than ten. The chain uses TRBV15 and TRBJ2-7; 8 bases agree with TRBD1. The trim removed 5 bases at V and 2 bases at J, leaving 5 bases unmatched. The germline V gene has CDR1 LNHNV and CDR2 YYDKDF (reference sequence). There are 14 residues in the CDR3. The CDR3 loop is CATSPGTGTYEQYF. CDR3 sequence (DNA): TGTGCCACCAGCCCCGGGACAGGTACCTACGAGCAGTACTTC.

V is TRBV3-1 and J is TRBJ2-2; maybe TRBD2 (6 bases). Germline V gives CDR1 LGHDT, CDR2 YNNKEL (reference sequence). The CDR3 extends over 14 amino acids. Trimming shortened V by 8 bases and J by 2 bases, and 12 bases separated the two germline ends. CDR3 residues: CASQNGRNTGELFF. The CDR3 nucleotides are TGTGCCAGCCAGAACGGGAGAAACACCGGGGAGCTGTTTTTT.

The CDR3 bases are TGTGCCATCAGAGTTAGCGGGAGGGCCGAGGGAGATGAGCAGTACTTC. It translates to CAIRVSGRAEGDEQYF. This chain uses TRBV10-3 with TRBJ2-5; 11 bases match TRBD2. With 6 bases clipped from V and 11 bases from J, the junction kept 17 bases outside the gene matches. CDR3 length equals 16 residues. Germline V gene lookup returns CDR1 ENHRY and CDR2 SYGVKD.

The sample holds a few counts of this clonotype. The rearrangement joins TRBV24-1 to TRBJ2-1; 7 nucleotides line up with TRBD2. The V and J ends lost 0 bases and 13 bases, in that order; junction bases with no gene match: 11. Germline V lookup: CDR1 KGHDR, CDR2 SFDVKD. CDR3 size: 15 residues. CDR3 sequence reads: CATSDLRREQGKQFF. CDR3 sequence (DNA): TGTGCCACCAGTGATTTGCGGCGGGAGCAAGGAAAACAGTTCTTC.

The genes are TRBV12-3 or TRBV12-4 and TRBJ1-1; no clear D gene. The CDR3 runs 14 residues. V lost 7 bases, J lost 0 bases, and 12 bases lay in between. The CDR3 loop reads CASKLGGMNTEAFF. CDR3 in DNA: TGTGCCAGCAAGTTGGGCGGAATGAACACTGAAGCTTTCTTT.

The chain has TRBV30 and TRBJ2-3, with 7 bases lining up with TRBD1. Germline-derived CDR1 and CDR2 are GTSNPN and SVGIG (reference sequence). The CDR3 runs to 12 residues. V was clipped by 8 bases and J by 2 bases; unmatched bases: 4. The CDR3 DNA is TGTGCCCTCGGACAGGACACAGATACGCAGTATTTT. Translation gives CALGQDTDTQYF.

In its sample, this clonotype was seen a few times. The V gene is TRBV6-6, the J gene TRBJ2-1; D perhaps matches TRBD2 (6 bases). The CDR3 length is 13 residues. The V end was cut by 6 bases, the J end by 6 bases, with 12 bases between. Per germline, CDR1 MNHNY and CDR2 SVGAGI (reference sequence). The CDR3, as DNA: TGTGCCAGCAGGGGGCTAGCGACCAATGAGCAGTTCTTC. It specifies CASRGLATNEQFF.

V gene TRBV12-3 or TRBV12-4 combines with J gene TRBJ2-7, with D tentatively TRBD1 (6 bases). CDR3 length equals 14 residues. Trimming pared 9 bases from V and 0 bases from J, leaving 15 bases between. The CDR3 spells CASNRDLSSYEQYF. The CDR3 DNA follows: TGTGCCAGTAACAGGGACCTAAGCTCCTACGAGCAGTACTTC.

The CDR3 bases are TGTGCCAGCAGCTTAACCTTAGAGACAGGGGGCAACACCGGGGAGCTGTTTTTT. Amino acid sequence: CASSLTLETGGNTGELFF. The chain is built from TRBV7-9 and TRBJ2-2; 10 nucleotides align to TRBD1. The trim removed 2 bases at V and 2 bases at J, leaving 8 bases unmatched. CDR3 length equals 18 residues. The germline V gene encodes CDR1 SEHNR and CDR2 FQNEAQ (reference sequence).

This chain links TRBV18 with TRBJ2-4; possibly TRBD1 or TRBD2 for D (5 bases each). Matching the DNA end better, TRBJ2-7 makes the J call doubtful. CDR1 is KGHSH and CDR2 is LQKENI in the germline V gene. CDR3 length: 14 residues. The DNA for the CDR3 is TGTGCCAGCTCCCCCACCCTGGGGGCCTACGAGCAGTACTTC. Encoded protein: CASSPTLGAYEQYF.

V usage is TRBV6-2 or TRBV6-3 and J usage is TRBJ2-1; 7 bases are shared with TRBD2. Germline V gene sequence: CDR1 MNHEY, CDR2 SVGEGT. V shed 6 bases and J 7 bases; nucleotides not matched to a gene: 15. The CDR3 length is 16 residues. CDR3 nucleotide sequence: TGTGCCAGCAGCTACGTGGGCGGGAGATTTATAAATGAGCAGTTCTTC. Translation gives CASSYVGGRFINEQFF.

This clonotype was found once. The chain is built from TRBV12-3 or TRBV12-4 and TRBJ2-5; 14 positions agree with TRBD2. CDR3 length equals 17 residues. V lost 4 bases, J lost 5 bases, and 9 bases stayed unmatched. CDR3 coding DNA: TGTGCCAGCAGTTCGACTAGCGGGAGGGCCAGAGGGGAGACCCAGTACTTC. This gives the protein CASSSTSGRARGETQYF.